A single sample is the source of the 24 T cell receptor beta chains below, sequenced in a study of T cell changes during pregnancy in multiple sclerosis. Profiling relied on immunoSEQ multiplex PCR, and the TCRdb table lists in-frame clones only, not all of them. The sample carries tens of thousands of clones, over 85% recorded once. Source: peripheral blood, taken in the second trimester of pregnancy. These receptors originate from a female donor in good health, enrolled as a control in a pregnancy study.

The chain carries TRBV7-9 and TRBJ1-5, with TRBD1 matching 8 bases. The CDR3 consists of 15 residues. Germline values: CDR1 SEHNR, CDR2 FQNEAQ (reference sequence). V dropped 5 bases and J dropped 4; count of bases not matched to a gene: 7. DNA of the CDR3: TGTGCCAGCAGCCCCTGGACAGGGTTGAATCAGCCCCAGCATTTT. Amino acids: CASSPWTGLNQPQHF.

This chain uses TRBV6-6 with TRBJ2-2; D is possibly TRBD1 (5 bases). The CDR3 contains 16 residues. The ends were cut back, 2 bases at V and 1 base at J, with 11 bases in the middle. Germline-derived CDR1 and CDR2 are MNHNY and SVGAGI (reference sequence). CDR3 DNA sequence: TGTGCCAGCAGTTACCCCAGGGTAGGGAACACCGGGGAGCTGTTTTTT. It specifies CASSYPRVGNTGELFF.

V usage is TRBV6-5 and J usage is TRBJ1-1; D gene ambiguous. Deletions cut 0 bases from V and 4 bases from J, with 9 bases between. Looked up from germline, CDR1 is MNHEY and CDR2 is SVGAGI. The CDR3 has 14 residues. The CDR3 reads CASSYSVFSTEAFF. CDR3 in DNA: TGTGCCAGCAGTTACTCGGTCTTTAGCACTGAAGCTTTCTTT.

This chain connects TRBV15 to TRBJ2-5; D perhaps matches TRBD1 (6 bases). Germline V gene lookup returns CDR1 LNHNV and CDR2 YYDKDF (reference sequence). The CDR3 is made up of 14 amino acids. The V and J ends lost 1 base and 5 bases respectively, with 11 bases between them. In DNA, the CDR3 is TGTGCCACCAGCAGAGTAGGCACAGGGGAGACCCAGTACTTC. Amino acids: CATSRVGTGETQYF.

This chain connects TRBV6-5 to TRBJ1-3; perhaps TRBD1 as D (6 bases). With 7 bases removed from V and 0 bases from J, the gap between germline ends came to 13 bases. There are 15 residues in the CDR3. Germline values: CDR1 MNHEY, CDR2 SVGAGI. The CDR3 sequence is CASISQGSSGNTIYF. The CDR3 DNA reads TGTGCCAGCATTTCTCAGGGGAGCTCTGGAAACACCATATATTTT.

The chain combines TRBV6-6 with TRBJ2-3; possible D gene TRBD2, 5 bases. The CDR3 has 14 amino acids. V lost 7 bases and J 2 bases, leaving 13 bases between the germline ends. Germline V gene lookup returns CDR1 MNHNY and CDR2 SVGAGI (reference sequence). In DNA form, the CDR3 reads TGTGCCAGCAATGGACTCTTCAACACAGATACGCAGTATTTT. This codes for CASNGLFNTDTQYF.

This clone was picked up a small number of times. V usage is TRBV2 and J usage is TRBJ2-7, with 9 bases lining up with TRBD1. The germline CDR1 and CDR2 sequences are SNHLY and FYNNEI. CDR3 length: 12 residues. After removal of 4 bases from V and 12 bases from J, the junction contained 7 bases not matched to a gene. This chain's CDR3 is CASSAYRGLGYF. For the CDR3, the DNA is TGTGCCAGCAGTGCCTACAGGGGGCTGGGGTACTTC.

This rearrangement joins TRBV2 to TRBJ2-5, with 9 bases that match TRBD1. V shed 7 bases, J shed 4 bases, and the junction held 7 bases outside the gene matches. This CDR3 contains 14 residues. Germline V CDR1 and CDR2: SNHLY, FYNNEI. This CDR3 reads CASTRDRVAETQYF. For the CDR3, the DNA is TGTGCCAGCACCCGGGACAGGGTGGCAGAGACCCAGTACTTC. The complete variable domain, with remaining parts taken from reference TRBV2 and TRBJ2-5, reads EPEVTQTPSHQVTQMGQEVILRCVPISNHLYFYWYRQILGQKVEFLVSFYNNEISEKSEIFDDQFSVERPDGSNFTLKIRSTKLEDSAMYFCASTRDRVAETQYFGPGTRLLVL.

The rearrangement joins TRBV7-3 to TRBJ2-7; TRBD2 agrees at 9 bases. With 2 bases clipped from V and 3 bases from J, the junction kept 5 bases outside the gene matches. This CDR3 is built from 15 residues. The germline V gene encodes CDR1 SGHTA and CDR2 FQGTGA. The CDR3 here is CASSLAGGPGYEQYF. The CDR3 DNA is TGTGCCAGCAGCTTAGCGGGGGGGCCCGGCTACGAGCAGTACTTC.

This chain uses TRBV4-2 with TRBJ2-1; the match to TRBD2 covers 9 bases. This CDR3 is 17 amino acids long. Germline V CDR1 and CDR2: LGHNA, YNFKEQ. Trimming cost V 4 bases and J 4 bases; bases outside gene matches: 11. CDR3 DNA sequence: TGTGCCAGCAGCCTAAAAGGAGAGCTAGCGGGGTACAATGAGCAGTTCTTC. This gives the protein CASSLKGELAGYNEQFF.

The V call is TRBV7-2, the J call TRBJ1-2; 11 nucleotides agree with TRBD1. The CDR3 runs to 19 residues. The germline V gene has CDR1 SGHTA and CDR2 FQGNSA. V was clipped by 3 bases and J by 3 bases; unmatched bases: 15. The CDR3 reads CASSLVRGTGGIGDYGYTF. The DNA of the CDR3 is TGTGCCAGCAGCTTGGTCCGAGGGACAGGGGGTATAGGGGACTATGGCTACACCTTC.

V and J are TRBV15 and TRBJ1-1; 8 bases are a match to TRBD1. The CDR3 runs to 15 residues. Trimming took 8 bases from V and 8 from J; bases not matched to a gene: 16. The germline V gene has CDR1 LNHNV and CDR2 YYDKDF (reference sequence). This chain's CDR3 is CATSSLQGASTEAFF. CDR3 DNA: TGTGCCACCTCCTCCCTTCAGGGGGCCTCCACGGAAGCTTTCTTT.

The V and J genes are TRBV9 and TRBJ2-1, with 7 bases aligning to TRBD2. CDR3 length equals 15 residues. V was pared by 0 bases and J by 4 bases, with 4 bases of the junction left unmatched. Germline CDR1 reads SGDLS; CDR2 reads YYNGEE. The CDR3 sequence: CASSVDGGGYNEQFF. CDR3 coding DNA: TGTGCCAGCAGCGTAGATGGGGGGGGTTACAATGAGCAGTTCTTC. Looking up the rest from reference TRBV9 and TRBJ2-1 gives the full variable domain: DSGVTQTPKHLITATGQRVTLRCSPRSGDLSVYWYQQSLDQGLQFLIQYYNGEERAKGNILERFSAQQFPDLHSELNLSSLELGDSALYFCASSVDGGGYNEQFFGPGTRLTVL.

The rearrangement links TRBV7-9 to TRBJ1-5; D not resolved. Per the germline V gene, CDR1 is SEHNR and CDR2 is FQNEAQ (reference sequence). Trimming shortened V by 2 bases and J by 0 bases, and 5 bases separated the two germline ends. The CDR3 loop spans 14 amino acids. CDR3 nucleotides: TGTGCCAGCAGCTTATCCTATAGCAATCAGCCCCAGCATTTT. Encoded protein: CASSLSYSNQPQHF.

This chain connects TRBV7-2 to TRBJ1-6, with TRBD1 identical over 8 bases. This CDR3 is built from 17 residues. The junction had 16 bases not matched to a gene; V was cut back by 5 bases and J by 10 bases. Germline V gives CDR1 SGHTA, CDR2 FQGNSA. The CDR3 bases are TGTGCCAGCAGCCCCTACGGTGGCGCAGGGGGCAACTCACCCCTCCACTTT. Translated, it gives CASSPYGGAGGNSPLHF.

The chain combines TRBV11-3 with TRBJ2-2; 8 bases line up with TRBD2. With 2 bases clipped from V and 6 bases from J, the junction kept 8 bases outside the gene matches. The CDR3 extends over 16 amino acids. The germline gives CDR1 SGHNT, CDR2 YENEEA. CDR3 in amino acids: CASSLPSGGAAGELFF. In DNA form, the CDR3 reads TGTGCCAGCAGCTTACCATCCGGGGGGGCCGCCGGGGAGCTGTTTTTT.

The chain joins TRBV7-3 to TRBJ2-1; 10 bases fit TRBD1. After removal of 1 base from V and 11 bases from J, the junction contained 5 bases not matched to a gene. The CDR3 sequence is 14 residues long. The germline V gene has CDR1 SGHTA and CDR2 FQGTGA. The CDR3 reads CASSLRQGAQKQFF. CDR3 coding DNA: TGTGCCAGCAGCTTAAGACAGGGGGCCCAAAAGCAGTTCTTC.

This chain's CDR3 is CASSSGGGGNQPQHF. CDR3 in DNA: TGTGCCAGCAGTTCCGGGGGAGGGGGCAATCAGCCCCAGCATTTT. The chain is built from TRBV28 and TRBJ1-5; D possibly corresponds to TRBD1 (5 bases). The CDR3 runs 15 residues. Trimming pared 4 bases from V and 2 bases from J, leaving 12 bases between. Germline assignment: CDR1 MDHEN and CDR2 SYDVKM.

The rearrangement uses TRBV11-2 and TRBJ2-7; 7 bases fit TRBD2. Germline V CDR1 and CDR2: SGHAT, FQNNGV. The CDR3 is 15 residues long. Germline trimming cut 1 base from V and 0 bases from J; bases unmatched to any gene: 3. The CDR3 protein is CASSLVSGTSYEQYF. The CDR3 region has the DNA TGTGCCAGCAGCTTAGTAAGCGGGACCTCCTACGAGCAGTACTTC.

CDR3 sequence (DNA): TGTGCCAGTAAGGGCGGGGTGAGCACAGATACGCAGTATTTT. Its translation: CASKGGVSTDTQYF. The V gene is TRBV19, the J gene TRBJ2-3, with D possibly matching TRBD2 (6 bases). Per germline, CDR1 LNHDA and CDR2 SQIVND (reference sequence). V was cut by 7 bases and J by 0 bases, with 11 bases left in between. The CDR3 consists of 14 residues.

The V call is TRBV28, the J call TRBJ1-2, with D uncertain. Trimming stripped 6 bases from V and 6 bases from J, with 11 bases between. CDR1 is MDHEN, CDR2 SYDVKM, per germline. There are 12 residues in the CDR3. CDR3 region: CASRWQAHGYTF. In DNA, the CDR3 is TGTGCCAGCAGGTGGCAGGCTCATGGCTACACCTTC.

CDR3 protein: CASSLDSTNEKLFF. CDR3 nucleotide sequence: TGTGCCAGCAGTCTGGACAGTACCAATGAAAAACTGTTTTTT. This sequence joins TRBV28 and TRBJ1-4; D might be TRBD1 (6 bases). V lost 5 bases and J lost 5, with 12 bases in between. The CDR3 is 14 amino acids. Germline loops: CDR1 MDHEN, CDR2 SYDVKM.

The V gene is TRBV29-1, the J gene TRBJ2-1; D remains ambiguous. There are 12 residues in the CDR3. V was clipped by 5 bases and J by 10 bases, with 15 bases between them. Germline V CDR1 and CDR2: SQVTM, ANQGSEA. CDR3: CSVSGLLEEQFF. The CDR3 nucleotides read TGCAGCGTTTCGGGTCTCTTGGAGGAGCAGTTCTTC.

V is TRBV18 and J is TRBJ1-6; a possible D gene is TRBD1 (6 bases). The ends were cut back, 2 bases at V and 5 bases at J, with 13 bases in the middle. The CDR3 contains 16 residues. Germline values: CDR1 KGHSH, CDR2 LQKENI. The CDR3 DNA follows: TGTGCCAGCTCACCAAATGGGCAGGGGAATAATTCACCCCTCCACTTT. As protein: CASSPNGQGNNSPLHF.